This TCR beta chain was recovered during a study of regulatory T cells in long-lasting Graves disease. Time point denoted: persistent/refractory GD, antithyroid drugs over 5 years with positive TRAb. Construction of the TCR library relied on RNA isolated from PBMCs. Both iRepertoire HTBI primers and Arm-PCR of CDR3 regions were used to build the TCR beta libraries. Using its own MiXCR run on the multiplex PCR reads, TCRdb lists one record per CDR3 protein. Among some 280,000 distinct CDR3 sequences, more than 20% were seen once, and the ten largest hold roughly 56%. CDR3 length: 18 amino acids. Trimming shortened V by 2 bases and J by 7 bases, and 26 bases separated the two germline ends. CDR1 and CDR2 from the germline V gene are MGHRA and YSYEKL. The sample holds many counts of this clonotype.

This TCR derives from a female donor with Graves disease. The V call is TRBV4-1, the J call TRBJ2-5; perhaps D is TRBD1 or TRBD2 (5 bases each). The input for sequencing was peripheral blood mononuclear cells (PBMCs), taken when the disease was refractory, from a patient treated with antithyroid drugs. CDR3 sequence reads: CASSQSGTDGVVAWTQYF. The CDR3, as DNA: TGCGCCAGCAGCCAATCCGGGACGGACGGAGTCGTCGCGTGGACCCAGTACTTC.